This T cell receptor beta chain was obtained from a study of blood T cells in healthy people across ages. Germline V CDR1 and CDR2: SGHDT, YYEEEE. This CDR3 has 13 amino acids. For the second PCR, which ran for roughly 6 to 12 cycles, a sample-barcoded 5' primer and a J-beta primer mix were used. TCRdb reprocessed the 5' RACE reads via MiXCR and lists one record per CDR3 protein. The sample has 800,000 or so distinct CDR3 sequences; approximately 65% are singletons. J is TRBJ2-5 and V is TRBV5-6, with D tentatively TRBD2 (5 bases). The last part of the DNA fits TRBJ2-7 better; the J call may be wrong. This receptor was identified in a man aged 25 to 40 in good health. What was sequenced was blood. For the CDR3, the DNA is TGTGCCAGCAGCTTGGAAGCTCGGGGCGAGCAGTACTTC. It translates to CASSLEARGEQYF.